A single sample gave rise to the 7 T cell receptor beta chains below, sequenced in a study of T cell changes during pregnancy in multiple sclerosis. Libraries were prepared by immunoSEQ multiplex PCR; TCRdb keeps only in-frame clonotypes and omits some of them. The sample lists tens of thousands of clones, about nine tenths occurring once. This specimen consisted of CD4+ T cells from peripheral blood mononuclear cells, obtained after pregnancy. Receptors originate from a female donor with multiple sclerosis, enrolled in a pregnancy study.

This chain connects TRBV5-1 to TRBJ2-7; 7 bases fit TRBD2. With 3 bases clipped from V and 2 bases from J, the junction kept 8 bases outside the gene matches. Germline-derived CDR1 and CDR2 are SGHRS and YFSETQ. CDR3 length: 15 residues. Here the CDR3 reads CASSSLPAGAYEQYF. CDR3 bases: TGCGCCAGCAGCTCACTCCCGGCGGGGGCCTACGAGCAGTACTTC.

This chain joins TRBV15 and TRBJ2-3; D gene ambiguous. The CDR3 has 12 residues. V was cut by 3 bases and J by 6 bases, with 7 bases left in between. Germline V lookup: CDR1 LNHNV, CDR2 YYDKDF (reference sequence). The CDR3 nucleotides are TGTGCCACCAGCAGGACTCGGGATACGCAGTATTTT. Translation: CATSRTRDTQYF.

The chain's CDR3 is CASSSIREAFF. The CDR3 DNA sequence: TGTGCCAGCAGCTCCATTAGAGAAGCTTTCTTT. The chain employs TRBV11-2 and TRBJ1-1, with D unresolved. Trimming shortened V by 4 bases and J by 8 bases, and 8 bases separated the two germline ends. This CDR3 spans 11 amino acids. Germline V gene lookup returns CDR1 SGHAT and CDR2 FQNNGV.

This clone was observed a single time. This rearrangement joins TRBV19 to TRBJ2-2; the match to TRBD1 covers 12 bases. The junction had 9 bases not matched to a gene; V was cut back by 3 bases and J by 7 bases. From germline, CDR1 is LNHDA and CDR2 SQIVND (reference sequence). CDR3 length equals 17 residues. CDR3 region: CASSMNRDRGRFGELFF. As DNA, the CDR3 is TGTGCCAGTAGTATGAACCGGGACAGGGGGCGGTTCGGGGAGCTGTTTTTT.

The rearrangement joins TRBV6-1 to TRBJ1-1, with no clear D. Germline lookup yields CDR1 MNHNS and CDR2 SASEGT. V lost 10 bases, J lost 1 base, and 13 bases lay in between. This CDR3 has 13 amino acids. As DNA, the CDR3 is TGTGCCACCTCGTCACAGCCGAACACTGAAGCTTTCTTT. This translates into CATSSQPNTEAFF.

The rearrangement uses TRBV7-3 and TRBJ1-1; D may be TRBD1 (5 bases). Trimming removed 7 bases from V and 5 bases from J, with 14 bases in between. Looked up from germline, CDR1 is SGHTA and CDR2 is FQGTGA. CDR3 length: 13 residues. CDR3 bases: TGTGCCAGCACCTTCACCGGGGGGACTGAAGCTTTCTTT. Translated, it gives CASTFTGGTEAFF.

V gene TRBV21-1 combines with J gene TRBJ1-1. TRBV21-1 is termed a pseudogene. The CDR3 loop spans 13 amino acids. The CDR3: CASSKNHGREAFF. CDR3 nucleotides: TGTGCCAGCAGCAAAAACCATGGGAGGGAAGCTTTCTTT.